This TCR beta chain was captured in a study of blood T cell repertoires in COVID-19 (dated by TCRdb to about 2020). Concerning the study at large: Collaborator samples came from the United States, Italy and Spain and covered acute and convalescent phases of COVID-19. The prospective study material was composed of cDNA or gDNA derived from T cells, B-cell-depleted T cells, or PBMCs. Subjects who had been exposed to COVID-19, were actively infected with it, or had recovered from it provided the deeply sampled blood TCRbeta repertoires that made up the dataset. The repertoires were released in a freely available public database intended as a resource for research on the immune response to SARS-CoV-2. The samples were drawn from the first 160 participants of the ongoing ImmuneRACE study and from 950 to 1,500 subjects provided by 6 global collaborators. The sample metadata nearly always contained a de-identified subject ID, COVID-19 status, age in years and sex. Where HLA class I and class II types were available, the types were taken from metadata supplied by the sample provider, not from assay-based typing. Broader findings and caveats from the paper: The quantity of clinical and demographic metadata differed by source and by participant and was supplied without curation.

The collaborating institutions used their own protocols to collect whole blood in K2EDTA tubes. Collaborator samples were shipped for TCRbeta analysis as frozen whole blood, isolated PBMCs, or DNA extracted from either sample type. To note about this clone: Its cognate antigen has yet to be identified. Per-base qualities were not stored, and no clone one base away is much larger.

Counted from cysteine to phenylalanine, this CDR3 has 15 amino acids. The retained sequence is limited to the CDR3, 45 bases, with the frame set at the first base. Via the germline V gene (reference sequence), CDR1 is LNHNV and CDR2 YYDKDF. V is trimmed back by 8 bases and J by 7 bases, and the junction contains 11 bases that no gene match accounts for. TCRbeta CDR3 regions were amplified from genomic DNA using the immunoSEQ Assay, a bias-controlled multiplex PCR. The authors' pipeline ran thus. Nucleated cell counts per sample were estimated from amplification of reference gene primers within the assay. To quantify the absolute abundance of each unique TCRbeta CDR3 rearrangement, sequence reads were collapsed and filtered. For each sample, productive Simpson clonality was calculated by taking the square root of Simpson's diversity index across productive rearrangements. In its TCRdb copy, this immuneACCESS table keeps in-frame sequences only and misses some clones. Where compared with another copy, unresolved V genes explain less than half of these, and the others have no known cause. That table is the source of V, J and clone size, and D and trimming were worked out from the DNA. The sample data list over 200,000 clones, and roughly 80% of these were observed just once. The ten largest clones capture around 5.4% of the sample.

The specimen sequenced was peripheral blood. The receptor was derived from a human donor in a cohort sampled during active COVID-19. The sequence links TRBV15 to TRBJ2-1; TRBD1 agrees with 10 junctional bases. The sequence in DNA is TGTGCCACCTCCAGACGGGACAGGGGTAAAAATGAGCAGTTCTTC. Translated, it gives CATSRRDRGKNEQFF.